This T cell receptor beta chain was obtained from a study of blood T cell repertoires in COVID-19. Authors' data handling: Estimates of nucleated cell counts were drawn from the amplification of reference gene primers. Sequencing used immunoSEQ multiplex PCR; TCRdb keeps in-frame clones, though not all of them. That table gives V, J and clone size, and the DNA gave D and trimming. The sample includes under 200,000 clones, around 89% of them seen just once. The CDR3 spans 13 residues. After removal of 1 base from V and 14 bases from J, the junction contained 10 bases not matched to a gene. The germline CDR1 and CDR2 sequences are SGHRS and YFSETQ.

The rearrangement links TRBV5-1 to TRBJ1-2; the match to TRBD1 covers 8 bases. The receptor was derived from a young woman who had recovered from COVID-19. Sequencing used PBMCs or T cells enriched from blood (not recorded which). CDR3 sequence: CASSLSRGLGSTF. CDR3 nucleotide sequence: TGCGCCAGCAGCTTGTCCAGGGGGCTTGGTTCAACCTTC.